This record concerns one TCR beta chain sequence. In the study's own analysis: Researchers report that nucleated cell counts were estimated from reference gene primer amplification. The method was immunoSEQ multiplex PCR; TCRdb's version includes in-frame clones alone and lacks a portion of them. Clone size and V and J calls were adopted from that table, with D and trimming inferred from the DNA. The sample contains 120,000 to 150,000 clones, around nine tenths of which appear only once. From germline, CDR1 is SNHLY and CDR2 FYNNEI. With 7 bases clipped from V and 1 base from J, the junction kept 12 bases outside the gene matches. This CDR3 is built from 17 residues. The entry originates in a study of blood T cell repertoires in COVID-19. Overall study: The United States, Italy and Spain were the sources of the acute and convalescent COVID-19 samples.

The specimen sequenced was peripheral blood. The J gene is TRBJ2-2, the V gene TRBV2, with 7 bases matching TRBD1. The clonotype was recovered from a human donor in a cohort sampled during active COVID-19. The CDR3 loop is CASTGRYGTENTGELFF. In DNA form, the CDR3 reads TGTGCCAGCACAGGAAGGTACGGGACAGAGAACACCGGGGAGCTGTTTTTT. The variable domain in full, completed from reference TRBV2 and TRBJ2-2, reads EPEVTQTPSHQVTQMGQEVILRCVPISNHLYFYWYRQILGQKVEFLVSFYNNEISEKSEIFDDQFSVERPDGSNFTLKIRSTKLEDSAMYFCASTGRYGTENTGELFFGEGSRLTVL.